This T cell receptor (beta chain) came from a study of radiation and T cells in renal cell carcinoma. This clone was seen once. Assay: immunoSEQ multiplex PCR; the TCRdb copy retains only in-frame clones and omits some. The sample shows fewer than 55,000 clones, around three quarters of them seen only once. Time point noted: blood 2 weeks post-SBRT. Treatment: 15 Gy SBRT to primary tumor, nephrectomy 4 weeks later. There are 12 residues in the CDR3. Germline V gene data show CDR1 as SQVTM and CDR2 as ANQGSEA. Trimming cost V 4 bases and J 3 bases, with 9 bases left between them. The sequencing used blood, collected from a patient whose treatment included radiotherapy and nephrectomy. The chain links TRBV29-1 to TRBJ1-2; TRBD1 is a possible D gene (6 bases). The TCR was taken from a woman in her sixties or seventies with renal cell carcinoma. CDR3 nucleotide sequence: TGCAGCGTTGGTGCAGGGGACTATGGCTACACCTTC. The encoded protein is CSVGAGDYGYTF.